Reported below is one T cell receptor (beta chain). No antigen is known for it. Base quality data are lacking; no much larger clone is found one base away. The sample belongs to a study of response to subunit inactivated influenza vaccine (dated by TCRdb to the late 2010s). Study-wide context: The study used deep quantitative T cell receptor repertoire profiling to track responses to a trivalent subunit inactivated influenza vaccine.

The germline V gene (reference sequence) gives CDR1 as DFQATT and CDR2 as SNEGSKA. The CDR3 has 14 amino acids, counting the end cysteine and phenylalanine. The entry retains the CDR3 DNA only, 42 bases that are in frame from base 1. V sheds 0 bases and J sheds 4 bases, leaving 11 bases between their ends. The receptor library was made with RT-PCR. The run used an Illumina HiSeq 2500. Clones were called with MiXCR by TCRdb after fastp trimmed the public reads at Q25, and only in-frame beta chains were retained. Under each unique CDR3 protein, matching rows form one entry showing the most common genes and DNA. Here the sample has 650,000 to 800,000 distinct CDR3 sequences; 11% to 15% occur a single time. 6% to 7% of the sample goes to the ten largest clones. Paper-wide results and their limitations: The authors proposed that each seasonal influenza vaccination may bring in only a limited number of new T cells.

The sample consisted of PBMCs from blood, taken around two weeks before vaccination. This clonotype was obtained from a man aged 45-60 years who received an inactivated influenza vaccine. Donor details come from another sample of the same person, matched by shared clones. The chain is encoded by TRBV20-1 joined to TRBJ2-3; the D gene is possibly TRBD1 or TRBD2, with 5 bases matching each. CDR3 loop: CSARDLGDPDTQYF. The sequence in DNA is TGCAGTGCTAGAGATTTAGGGGACCCAGATACGCAGTATTTT.